This record looks at one TCR beta chain sequence and its context. The antigen remains unidentified. The germline and genes are mouse ones. From the germline J gene comes the end of the CDR3, since the read stops 4 residues before it. The data are from a study of CD8+ T cells in alopecia areata. Study overall: The authors grafted skin from approximately 6-12-month-old C3H/HeJ donors with spontaneous alopecia onto roughly 6-10-week-old female C3H/HeJ mice.

RNA was extracted and reverse transcribed into cDNA as the sequencing template. Here immunoSEQ multiplex PCR was the method, and the copy in TCRdb shows in-frame clones only, minus some. Listed for the sample are some 120,000 clones, none seen a single time. V was clipped by 2 bases and J by 0 bases, with 11 bases between them. There are 15 residues in the CDR3. Germline V gene sequence: CDR1 NNHDY, CDR2 SYVADS. Findings of the study overall: Mice gave a clearer picture of TCR sharing than patients did, possibly for HLA-related reasons.

The sequenced material came from lesional skin. This receptor was obtained from a C3H/HeJ mouse with alopecia areata. This line is of MHC haplotype H2-k. The V call is TRBV13-3, the J call TRBJ1-2; D unclear. CDR3 sequence: CASSEGHSANSDYTF. CDR3 DNA (partial): TGTGCCAGCAGTGAAGGTCACAGTGCAAACTCC.